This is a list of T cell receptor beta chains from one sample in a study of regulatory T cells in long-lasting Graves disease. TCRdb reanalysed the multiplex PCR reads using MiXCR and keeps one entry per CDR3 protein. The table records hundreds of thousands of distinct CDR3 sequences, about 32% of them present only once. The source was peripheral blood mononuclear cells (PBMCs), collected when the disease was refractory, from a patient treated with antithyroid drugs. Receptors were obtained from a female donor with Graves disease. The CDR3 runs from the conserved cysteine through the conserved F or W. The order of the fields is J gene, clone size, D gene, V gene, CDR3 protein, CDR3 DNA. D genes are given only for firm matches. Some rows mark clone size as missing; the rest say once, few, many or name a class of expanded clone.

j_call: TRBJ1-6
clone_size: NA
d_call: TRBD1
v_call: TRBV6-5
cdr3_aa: CASSSSAGQGRSPLHF
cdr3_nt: TGTGCCAGCAGTTCCTCCGCAGGACAGGGTCGTTCACCCCTCCACTTT

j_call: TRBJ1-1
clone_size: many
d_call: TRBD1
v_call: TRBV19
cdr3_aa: CASMGQGNTEAFF
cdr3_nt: TGTGCCAGTATGGGACAGGGGAACACTGAAGCTTTCTTT

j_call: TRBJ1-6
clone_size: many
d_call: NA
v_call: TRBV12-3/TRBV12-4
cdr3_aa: CASSSAYNSPLHF
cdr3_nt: TGTGCCAGCAGTTCGGCCTATAATTCACCCCTCCACTTT

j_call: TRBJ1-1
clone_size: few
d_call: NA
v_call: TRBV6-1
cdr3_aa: CASSEILGTEAFF
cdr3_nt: TGTGCCAGCAGTGAAATTCTAGGGACAGAAGCTTTCTTT

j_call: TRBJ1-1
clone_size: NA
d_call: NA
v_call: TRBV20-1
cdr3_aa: CSARTPANTEAFF
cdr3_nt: TGCAGTGCTAGAACTCCAGCGAACACTGAAGCTTTCTTT

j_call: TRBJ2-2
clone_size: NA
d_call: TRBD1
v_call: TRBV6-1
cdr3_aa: CASEQGTGTGELFF
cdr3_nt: TGTGCCAGCGAACAGGGGACGGGCACCGGGGAGCTGTTTTTT

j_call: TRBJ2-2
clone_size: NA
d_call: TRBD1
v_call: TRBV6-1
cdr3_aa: CASSKTGGRSGELFF
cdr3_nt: TGTGCCAGCAGTAAGACAGGGGGCAGGTCCGGGGAGCTGTTTTTT

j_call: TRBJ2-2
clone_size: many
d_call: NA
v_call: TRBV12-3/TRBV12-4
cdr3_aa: CASSPRSGTPNTGELFF
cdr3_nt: TGTGCCAGCAGCCCCAGGTCGGGCACCCCGAACACCGGGGAGCTGTTTTTT

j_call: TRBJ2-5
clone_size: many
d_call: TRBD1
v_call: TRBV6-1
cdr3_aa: CASSQGTGELETQYF
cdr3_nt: TGTGCCAGCAGCCAGGGGACAGGGGAATTAGAGACCCAGTACTTC

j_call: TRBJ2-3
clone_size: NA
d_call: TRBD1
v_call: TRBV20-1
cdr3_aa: CSAGQVTDTQYF
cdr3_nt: TGCAGTGCTGGACAGGTCACAGATACGCAGTATTTT

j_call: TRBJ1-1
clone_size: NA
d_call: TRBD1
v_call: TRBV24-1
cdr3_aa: CATSDPGQGHTEAFF
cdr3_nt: TGTGCCACCAGTGACCCGGGACAGGGACACACTGAAGCTTTCTTT

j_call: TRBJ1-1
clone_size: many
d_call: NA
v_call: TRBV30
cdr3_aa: CAWKPNHYSNTEAFF
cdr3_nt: TGTGCCTGGAAACCTAACCACTATTCGAACACTGAAGCTTTCTTT

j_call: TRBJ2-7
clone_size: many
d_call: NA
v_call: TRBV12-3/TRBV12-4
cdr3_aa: CASSAIRAEQYF
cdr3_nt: TGTGCCAGCAGTGCGATCAGGGCAGAGCAGTACTTC

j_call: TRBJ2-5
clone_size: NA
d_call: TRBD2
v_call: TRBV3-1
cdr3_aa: CASSRVYGRVETQYF
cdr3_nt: TGTGCCAGCAGCCGCGTATACGGGAGGGTGGAGACCCAGTACTTC

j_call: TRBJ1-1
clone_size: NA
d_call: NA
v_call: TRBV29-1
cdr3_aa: CSVEGGKTGEAFF
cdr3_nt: TGCAGCGTTGAAGGCGGAAAAACAGGTGAAGCTTTCTTT

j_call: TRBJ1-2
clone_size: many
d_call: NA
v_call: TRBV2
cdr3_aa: CASSELAGSYGYTF
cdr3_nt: TGTGCCAGCAGTGAACTGGCCGGCAGTTATGGCTACACCTTC

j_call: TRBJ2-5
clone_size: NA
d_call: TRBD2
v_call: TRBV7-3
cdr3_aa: CASSPRGSLAGGGETQYF
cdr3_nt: TGTGCCAGCAGCCCCAGGGGGAGTCTAGCGGGAGGTGGAGAGACCCAGTACTTC

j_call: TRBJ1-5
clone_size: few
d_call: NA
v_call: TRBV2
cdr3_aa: CASISRGEPNQPQHF
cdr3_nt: TGTGCCAGCATCTCTAGGGGGGAGCCTAATCAGCCCCAGCATTTT

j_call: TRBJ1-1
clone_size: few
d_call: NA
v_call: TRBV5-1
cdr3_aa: CASSLAGGQGEAFF
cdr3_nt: TGCGCCAGCAGCTTGGCCGGGGGGCAGGGTGAAGCTTTCTTT

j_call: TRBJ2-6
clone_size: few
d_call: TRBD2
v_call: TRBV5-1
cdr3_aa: CASSLASGRKNSGANVLTF
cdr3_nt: TGCGCCAGCAGCTTAGCTAGCGGGAGGAAGAACTCTGGGGCCAACGTCCTGACTTTC

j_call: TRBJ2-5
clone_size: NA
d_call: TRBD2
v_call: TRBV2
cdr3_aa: CASSEIGAGVEAGETQYF
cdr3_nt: TGTGCCAGCAGTGAAATAGGAGCGGGAGTGGAAGCAGGAGAGACCCAGTACTTC

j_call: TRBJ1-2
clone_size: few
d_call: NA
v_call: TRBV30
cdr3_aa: CAWAHGAGNYGYTF
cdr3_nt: TGTGCCTGGGCCCATGGGGCGGGGAACTATGGCTACACCTTC

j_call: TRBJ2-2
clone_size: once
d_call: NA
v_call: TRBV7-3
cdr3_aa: CASSLAEGLTGELFF
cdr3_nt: TGTGCCAGCAGCCTCGCAGAGGGGTTGACCGGGGAGCTGTTTTTT

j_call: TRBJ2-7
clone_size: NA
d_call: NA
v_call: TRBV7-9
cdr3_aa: CASSIDGTSYEQHF
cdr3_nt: TGTGCCAGCAGCATCGATGGGACCTCCTACGAGCAGCACTTC

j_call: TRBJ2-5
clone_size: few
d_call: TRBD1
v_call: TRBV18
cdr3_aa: CASSPDRGGQETQYF
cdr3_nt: TGTGCCAGCTCACCTGACAGGGGAGGTCAAGAGACCCAGTACTTC

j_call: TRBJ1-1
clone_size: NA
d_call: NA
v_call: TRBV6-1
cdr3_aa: CASLSRGNTEAFF
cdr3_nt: TGTGCCAGCCTCTCCCGCGGGAACACTGAAGCTTTCTTT

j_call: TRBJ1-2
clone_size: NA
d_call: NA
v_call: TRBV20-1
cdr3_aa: CSARARPGGYGYTF
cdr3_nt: TGCAGTGCTAGAGCTCGCCCGGGGGGCTATGGCTACACCTTC

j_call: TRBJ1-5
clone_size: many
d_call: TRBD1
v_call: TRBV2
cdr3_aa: CASRITGASNQPQHF
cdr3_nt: TGTGCCAGCAGGATAACAGGGGCGAGCAATCAGCCCCAGCATTTT

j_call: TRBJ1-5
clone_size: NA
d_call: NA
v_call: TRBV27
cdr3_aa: CASRRLRDHSNQPQHF
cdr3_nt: TGTGCCAGCCGACGGTTGCGTGATCATAGCAATCAGCCCCAGCATTTT

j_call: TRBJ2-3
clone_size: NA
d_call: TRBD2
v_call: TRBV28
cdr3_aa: CASSFAASGRAKDTQYF
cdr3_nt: TGTGCCAGCAGTTTCGCGGCTAGCGGGAGGGCCAAAGATACGCAGTATTTT

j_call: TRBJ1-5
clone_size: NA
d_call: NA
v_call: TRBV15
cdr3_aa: CATSSRRGGNQPQHF
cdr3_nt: TGTGCCACCAGCTCCCGTAGGGGGGGCAATCAGCCCCAGCATTTT

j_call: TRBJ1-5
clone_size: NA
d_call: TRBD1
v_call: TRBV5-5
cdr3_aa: CASSLGGQGGWSNQPQHF
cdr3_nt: TGTGCCAGCAGCTTGGGAGGACAGGGGGGTTGGAGCAATCAGCCCCAGCATTTT

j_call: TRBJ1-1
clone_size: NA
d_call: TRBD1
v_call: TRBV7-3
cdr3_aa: CASSLTGGNAEAFF
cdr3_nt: TGTGCCAGCAGCCTGACAGGGGGGAACGCTGAAGCTTTCTTT

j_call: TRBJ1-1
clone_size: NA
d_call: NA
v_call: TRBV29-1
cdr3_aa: CSVRHSNTEAFF
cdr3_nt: TGCAGCGTTCGGCATTCGAACACTGAAGCTTTCTTT